Presented here are 18 T cell receptor beta chains from one specimen sequenced in a study of T cell responses to AZD1222 COVID-19 vaccine. This table comes from immunoSEQ multiplex PCR, and its TCRdb copy is limited to in-frame clones, with some not included. The sample holds approximately 150,000 clones, 88% seen once. This specimen consisted of peripheral blood, obtained 28 days after the second dose of the MenACWY control vaccine. Receptors originate from an adult who received the MenACWY meningococcal vaccine as a control.

The J gene is TRBJ2-1, the V gene TRBV5-1; possibly TRBD2 for D (5 bases). Germline V gives CDR1 SGHRS, CDR2 YFSETQ. V shed 2 bases and J shed 7 bases, with 13 bases lying between them. The CDR3 has 14 residues. CDR3 protein: CASSLMEVKNEQFF. In nucleotides, the CDR3 is TGCGCCAGCAGCTTAATGGAGGTGAAGAATGAGCAGTTCTTC. The whole variable domain, filled in from reference TRBV5-1 and TRBJ2-1, reads KAGVTQTPRYLIKTRGQQVTLSCSPISGHRSVSWYQQTPGQGLQFLFEYFSETQRNKGNFPGRFSGRQFSNSRSEMNVSTLELGDSALYLCASSLMEVKNEQFFGPGTRLTVL.

This chain uses TRBV11-3 with TRBJ2-3; D could derive from TRBD1 or TRBD2 (5 bases each). CDR1 and CDR2 (germline): SGHNT, YENEEA. Trimming took 1 base from V and 6 from J, leaving 11 bases between them. This CDR3 region has 14 residues. The CDR3 loop reads CASSLGGPPDTQYF. The CDR3 DNA reads as TGTGCCAGCAGCTTAGGGGGACCCCCGGATACGCAGTATTTT.

In its sample, this clone was seen once. The chain uses TRBV7-2 and TRBJ2-5; 9 bases match TRBD1. Germline lookup yields CDR1 SGHTA and CDR2 FQGNSA. The CDR3 contains 16 residues. V dropped 5 bases and J dropped 2; count of bases not matched to a gene: 9. CDR3 loop: CASSIVGQGSQETQYF. The CDR3 DNA sequence: TGTGCCAGCAGCATAGTGGGACAGGGATCTCAAGAGACCCAGTACTTC.

The chain links TRBV7-3 to TRBJ1-1, with a tentative D call TRBD1 (6 bases). This CDR3 is built from 14 residues. Trimming left V 2 bases short and J 3 bases short, with 10 bases between. The V gene's germline CDR1 is SGHTA and CDR2 FQGTGA. CDR3 region: CASSLAGDHTEAFF. The CDR3, as DNA: TGTGCCAGCAGCTTAGCAGGGGACCACACTGAAGCTTTCTTT.

This CDR3 reads CASTTLIRAGPGNTIYF. The DNA for the CDR3 is TGTGCCAGCACCACTCTAATTCGGGCAGGGCCTGGAAACACCATATATTTT. V is TRBV28 and J is TRBJ1-3; tentatively, D is TRBD1 (5 bases). Trimming pared 7 bases from V and 2 bases from J, leaving 21 bases between. This CDR3 has 17 residues. Germline CDR1 reads MDHEN; CDR2 reads SYDVKM.

The rearrangement links TRBV27 to TRBJ2-5; 8 nucleotides align to TRBD1. Germline V gene lookup returns CDR1 MNHEY and CDR2 SMNVEV (reference sequence). V gave up 8 bases and J gave up 10 bases; unmatched junction bases: 15. This CDR3 contains 14 residues. This CDR3 is CASGAWEGQGGQYF. In DNA, the CDR3 is TGTGCCAGCGGGGCGTGGGAAGGACAGGGCGGCCAGTACTTC.

This chain connects TRBV11-2 to TRBJ2-3; D ambiguous. The germline CDR1 and CDR2 sequences are SGHAT and FQNNGV. The CDR3 length is 13 residues. Trimming shortened V by 1 base and J by 0 bases, and 2 bases separated the two germline ends. The CDR3 protein is CASSLGSTDTQYF. Here the CDR3 DNA reads TGTGCCAGCAGCTTAGGAAGCACAGATACGCAGTATTTT. The full variable domain, completed using reference TRBV11-2 and TRBJ2-3, is EAGVAQSPRYKIIEKRQSVAFWCNPISGHATLYWYQQILGQGPKLLIQFQNNGVVDDSQLPKDRFSAERLKGVDSTLKIQPAKLEDSAVYLCASSLGSTDTQYFGPGTRLTVL.

The genes are TRBV11-2 and TRBJ2-1; 7 bases are a match to TRBD2. V dropped 3 bases and J dropped 1; count of bases not matched to a gene: 3. The length of the CDR3 is 15 residues. The V gene's germline CDR1 is SGHAT and CDR2 FQNNGV. The CDR3 DNA reads TGTGCCAGCAGCTTCAGGACTAGGTCCTACAATGAGCAGTTCTTC. As protein: CASSFRTRSYNEQFF.

This clone was seen more than once but under ten times. V usage is TRBV6-5 and J usage is TRBJ1-1, with no clear D. The CDR3 length is 14 residues. Germline V CDR1 and CDR2: MNHEY, SVGAGI. V was shortened by 7 bases and J by 1 base, with 13 bases between the two germline ends. The CDR3 region has the DNA TGTGCCAGCACGGTGTCTCAGCAGAACACTGAAGCTTTCTTT. This sequence encodes CASTVSQQNTEAFF.

The chain combines TRBV5-1 with TRBJ2-5; 7 positions agree with TRBD2. V lost 7 bases, J lost 1 base, and 13 bases stayed unmatched. CDR1 SGHRS and CDR2 YFSETQ come from the germline V gene. The CDR3 extends over 16 amino acids. CDR3 in amino acids: CASGPSGTTLQETQYF. The CDR3 nucleotides read TGCGCCAGCGGACCCAGCGGGACTACCCTCCAAGAGACCCAGTACTTC.

The rearrangement links TRBV10-2 to TRBJ2-1; TRBD1 agrees at 7 bases. The germline V gene has CDR1 WSHSY and CDR2 SAAADI. CDR3 length equals 12 residues. The ends lost 9 bases at V and 8 bases at J; junction bases unmatched: 7. CDR3: CASQGQYYEQFF. The CDR3 DNA is TGCGCCAGTCAGGGACAGTACTATGAGCAGTTCTTC.

The chain combines TRBV10-3 with TRBJ2-1; tentatively, D is TRBD1 (6 bases). Germline values: CDR1 ENHRY, CDR2 SYGVKD. The CDR3 loop spans 14 amino acids. Between the trimmed V and J ends, which lost 10 bases and 3 bases, there was a span of 16 bases. The CDR3, as DNA: TGTGCCACCCGCACTCAGGGGATCTACAATGAGCAGTTCTTC. Protein: CATRTQGIYNEQFF.

This clone was seen only once. The chain recombines TRBV6-1 with TRBJ2-7, with D perhaps matching TRBD1 (6 bases). CDR1 and CDR2 from the germline V gene are MNHNS and SASEGT. V lost 2 bases, J lost 4 bases, and 9 bases lay in between. The CDR3 has 13 amino acids. The CDR3 nucleotides are TGTGCCAGCAGTGAAAGTAGGGGGTACGAGCAGTACTTC. Encoded protein: CASSESRGYEQYF.

This clone was seen more than once but under ten times. J is TRBJ2-3 and V is TRBV2; D is ambiguous. CDR3 length: 13 residues. Germline V CDR1 and CDR2: SNHLY, FYNNEI. Trimming shortened V by 8 bases and J by 0 bases, and 9 bases separated the two germline ends. The CDR3 DNA reads as TGTGCCAGCTTAGGTTTTAGCACAGATACGCAGTATTTT. Translated, it gives CASLGFSTDTQYF.

Comments on this clone: At one end the junction does not follow the germline gene, possibly because of a read error. The chain carries TRBV5-5 and TRBJ2-7; maybe TRBD2 (5 bases). In germline, CDR1 is SGHKS, CDR2 YYEKEE (reference sequence). The CDR3 has 14 residues. CDR3 sequence (DNA): TGTGCCAGCAGCTTGGCCTTAAATTCGGGGTTACGGGACTTC. As protein: CASSLALNSGLRDF.

This clone was recorded a few times. This chain joins TRBV5-6 and TRBJ2-1; TRBD2 matches at 8 bases. Germline V CDR1 and CDR2: SGHDT, YYEEEE. V dropped 5 bases and J dropped 8; count of bases not matched to a gene: 6. This CDR3 region has 13 residues. CDR3 protein: CASSSAGGDEQFF. The DNA for the CDR3 is TGTGCCAGCAGTTCCGCGGGGGGCGATGAGCAGTTCTTC.

The V and J genes are TRBV6-5 and TRBJ2-4; 7 positions match TRBD1. From germline, CDR1 is MNHEY and CDR2 SVGAGI. V lost 8 bases, J lost 11 bases, and 18 bases stayed unmatched. The CDR3 consists of 15 residues. CDR3 loop: CASESGQGVRWVQYF. CDR3 nucleotides: TGTGCCAGCGAGTCGGGCCAGGGGGTTAGGTGGGTTCAGTACTTC.

V and J are TRBV5-8 and TRBJ1-5; D uncertain. Trimming stripped 2 bases from V and 5 bases from J, with 8 bases between. Germline assignment: CDR1 SGHTS and CDR2 YDEGEE. The CDR3 length is 13 residues. CDR3 nucleotide sequence: TGTGCCAGCAGCTTTTACCGGGATCAGCCCCAGCATTTT. Translating gives CASSFYRDQPQHF. Variable domain in full (rest from reference TRBV5-8 and TRBJ1-5): EAGVTQSPTHLIKTRGQQATLRCSPISGHTSVYWYQQALGLGLQFLLWYDEGEERNRGNFPPRFSGRQFPNYSSELNVNALELEDSALYLCASSFYRDQPQHFGDGTRLSIL.